These 5 T cell receptor beta chains originate from one sample sequenced in a study of early T cells in non-severe SARS-CoV-2 infection. TCRdb re-called the 5' RACE reads with MiXCR, one entry per CDR3 protein. Of approximately 28,000 distinct CDR3 sequences listed, 4.6% were seen once; the top ten hold around 6%. The input for sequencing was whole blood, taken at baseline. The origin of the receptors is an adult who was a healthcare worker with PCR-confirmed SARS-CoV-2 infection or an uninfected control (not recorded which).

This clonotype was observed many times. The chain has TRBV5-1 and TRBJ2-3, with 9 bases identical to TRBD2. Germline lookup yields CDR1 SGHRS and CDR2 YFSETQ. The CDR3 sequence is 15 residues long. V lost 5 bases, J lost 2 bases, and 6 bases stayed unmatched. The DNA of the CDR3 is TGCGCCAGCAGGGTAGCGGGGGCCCCCACAGATACGCAGTATTTT. Its protein is CASRVAGAPTDTQYF.

There are many counts of this clonotype. V gene TRBV6-4 combines with J gene TRBJ2-1; a possible D gene is TRBD1 (6 bases). CDR1 and CDR2 from the germline V gene are MRHNA and SNTAGT. Trimming pared 6 bases from V and 8 bases from J, leaving 11 bases between. The CDR3 spans 12 residues. The CDR3: CASRGGKDEQFF. CDR3 in DNA: TGTGCCAGCAGAGGGGGTAAGGATGAGCAGTTCTTC.

The table lists this clonotype with many counts. The V and J genes are TRBV19 and TRBJ2-2; possible D gene TRBD2, 5 bases. The CDR3 spans 14 residues. The germline V and J ends were trimmed by 10 bases and 0 bases, with 12 bases remaining between them. CDR1 is LNHDA and CDR2 is SQIVND in the germline V gene (reference sequence). CDR3 amino acids: CATRFGANTGELFF. CDR3 bases: TGTGCCACCCGGTTCGGGGCGAACACCGGGGAGCTGTTTTTT. Variable domain in full (rest from reference TRBV19 and TRBJ2-2): DGGITQSPKYLFRKEGQNVTLSCEQNLNHDAMYWYRQDPGQGLRLIYYSQIVNDFQKGDIAEGYSVSREKKESFPLTVTSAQKNPTAFYLCATRFGANTGELFFGEGSRLTVL.

This clonotype has a count of ten or more. The chain combines TRBV20-1 with TRBJ2-1; possibly TRBD1 for D (6 bases). The germline V and J ends were trimmed by 2 bases and 4 bases, with 12 bases remaining between them. The CDR3 is 14 amino acids. Germline CDR1 DFQATT, CDR2 SNEGSKA (reference sequence). The CDR3: CSARWGLFYNEQFF. For the CDR3, the DNA is TGCAGTGCTAGATGGGGGCTCTTTTACAATGAGCAGTTCTTC.

There are many counts of this clonotype. The chain uses TRBV7-8 and TRBJ2-7; no definite D call. This CDR3 is built from 11 residues. With 2 bases removed from V and 3 bases from J, the gap between germline ends came to 2 bases. Germline CDR1 SGHVS, CDR2 FQNEAQ. The CDR3 nucleotides are TGTGCCAGCAGCTTAATCTACGAGCAGTACTTC. It yields the protein CASSLIYEQYF.